This T cell receptor (beta chain) is from a study of cytomegalovirus exposure and HLA in healthy donors. Findings and limits, study-wide: An assumption of roughly uniform sequencing depth across donors underlay the presence/absence analyses. Only CMV serostatus was available as immune exposure information. Later analysis demonstrated an association between a missense DCLRE1C variant and TCR beta V- and J-gene trimming.

The PCR made use of 60 Vbeta and 13 Jbeta primers. Libraries were prepared by immunoSEQ multiplex PCR; TCRdb keeps only in-frame clonotypes and omits some of them. The profile shows roughly 120,000 clones, 8.5% to 10% of them singletons. CDR1 and CDR2 from the germline V gene are MNHEY and SVGAGI. V gave up 0 bases and J gave up 6 bases; unmatched junction bases: 8. There are 15 residues in the CDR3. About this clone itself: Its antigen is not known.

This receptor was identified in a man aged 25 to 45 in good health and CMV-seronegative. The rearrangement uses TRBV6-5 and TRBJ2-7; 7 bases fit TRBD2. What was sequenced was PBMCs. The CDR3 region is CASSYSRGEEGEQYF. In nucleotides, the CDR3 is TGTGCCAGCAGTTACTCCCGGGGGGAGGAGGGCGAGCAGTACTTC.